Below, 29 T cell receptor beta chains from the same sample are listed, as sequenced in a study of blood T cell repertoires in COVID-19. Profiling relied on immunoSEQ multiplex PCR, and the TCRdb table lists in-frame clones only, not all of them. The sample contains 25,000 to 30,000 clones, roughly 90% of which appear only once. Material for sequencing was peripheral blood. The origin of the receptors is a human donor in a cohort sampled during active COVID-19.

The chain has TRBV3-1 (or the pseudogene TRBV3-2) and TRBJ2-7, with TRBD1 identical over 10 bases. With V trimmed by 5 bases and J by 3 bases, 4 bases remained unmatched. The CDR3 covers 14 residues. The germline CDR1 and CDR2 sequences are LGHDT and YNNKEL (reference sequence). CDR3 in DNA: TGTGCCAGCAGCGCCGGGACAGGGGACTACGAGCAGTACTTC. Amino acids: CASSAGTGDYEQYF.

The rearrangement links TRBV4-1 to TRBJ2-3; 7 bases fit TRBD2. Germline V lookup: CDR1 MGHRA, CDR2 YSYEKL. This CDR3 comprises 16 residues. The ends lost 0 bases at V and 6 bases at J; junction bases unmatched: 9. This CDR3 reads CASSQDMTSLGDTQYF. The DNA of the CDR3 is TGCGCCAGCAGCCAAGATATGACTAGCTTAGGGGATACGCAGTATTTT.

This chain links TRBV9 with TRBJ1-4; 7 bases are shared with TRBD1. Per germline, CDR1 SGDLS and CDR2 YYNGEE. The CDR3 is made up of 14 amino acids. J was trimmed by 8 bases and V by 2 bases; bases with no gene match: 6. CDR3 coding DNA: TGTGCCAGCAGCGTGGGTCAGGGGGGAGAAAAACTGTTTTTT. Its translation: CASSVGQGGEKLFF.

The chain has TRBV28 and TRBJ1-5; no definite D call. This CDR3 is built from 17 residues. Between the trimmed V and J ends, which lost 3 bases and 3 bases, there was a span of 18 bases. Germline V lookup: CDR1 MDHEN, CDR2 SYDVKM. The CDR3 spells CASSFAGLADNNQPQHF. CDR3 coding DNA: TGTGCCAGCAGTTTTGCAGGCCTGGCCGATAACAATCAGCCCCAGCATTTT.

The V call is TRBV7-9, the J call TRBJ1-5; the D gene is possibly TRBD1 (6 bases). Germline CDR1 is SEHNR and CDR2 is FQNEAQ (reference sequence). V was trimmed by 5 bases and J by 5 bases, leaving 10 bases between them. The CDR3 length is 13 residues. The CDR3 DNA is TGTGCCAGCAGCCCTCAGGGGTATCAGCCCCAGCATTTT. Amino acid sequence: CASSPQGYQPQHF.

The chain recombines TRBV5-4 with TRBJ2-1, with TRBD2 matching 7 bases. V trimming: 0 bases; J trimming: 0 bases; junction bases outside the gene matches: 0. The CDR3 runs to 15 residues. Per germline, CDR1 SGHNT and CDR2 YYREEE (reference sequence). CDR3 nucleotide sequence: TGTGCCAGCAGCTTGGGCGGGGGCTCCTACAATGAGCAGTTCTTC. This codes for CASSLGGGSYNEQFF.

This clone was recorded only once. The chain has TRBV5-1 and TRBJ1-2, with D hard to call. V was cut by 0 bases and J by 8 bases, with 17 bases left in between. The CDR3 is 15 amino acids. Germline assignment: CDR1 SGHRS and CDR2 YFSETQ. DNA for the CDR3: TGCGCCAGCAGCTTGGACCCGGAAAACCCGGGGGGCTACACCTTC. This codes for CASSLDPENPGGYTF. The full variable domain, completed using reference TRBV5-1 and TRBJ1-2, is KAGVTQTPRYLIKTRGQQVTLSCSPISGHRSVSWYQQTPGQGLQFLFEYFSETQRNKGNFPGRFSGRQFSNSRSEMNVSTLELGDSALYLCASSLDPENPGGYTFGSGTRLTVV.

This chain joins TRBV6-4 and TRBJ2-1, with a possible D match to TRBD1 (6 bases). Trimming took 7 bases from V and 10 from J, leaving 20 bases between them. Germline V gene lookup returns CDR1 MRHNA and CDR2 SNTAGT. CDR3 length: 14 amino acids. The chain's CDR3 is CASKQSGEGTEQFF. DNA for the CDR3: TGTGCCAGCAAACAGAGTGGGGAAGGGACAGAGCAGTTCTTC.

The chain has TRBV25-1 and TRBJ2-2, with D possibly TRBD1 on 6 matching bases. CDR1 MGHDK and CDR2 SYGVNS come from the germline V gene. Trimming removed 4 bases from V and 5 bases from J, with 14 bases in between. The CDR3 spans 15 residues. CDR3: CASSANTGKTGELFF. CDR3 in DNA: TGTGCCAGCAGTGCAAACACAGGGAAAACCGGGGAGCTGTTTTTT.

This clone was recorded once. The gene calls are TRBV2 and TRBJ2-1; 7 bases fit TRBD2. The CDR3 is made up of 16 amino acids. After removal of 6 bases from V and 8 bases from J, the junction contained 16 bases not matched to a gene. Germline V CDR1 and CDR2: SNHLY, FYNNEI. The CDR3 here is CASRIDERGMGDEQFF. CDR3 bases: TGTGCCAGCAGGATCGATGAGCGGGGTATGGGCGATGAGCAGTTCTTC. The full variable domain, completed using reference TRBV2 and TRBJ2-1, is EPEVTQTPSHQVTQMGQEVILRCVPISNHLYFYWYRQILGQKVEFLVSFYNNEISEKSEIFDDQFSVERPDGSNFTLKIRSTKLEDSAMYFCASRIDERGMGDEQFFGPGTRLTVL.

V usage is TRBV5-8 and J usage is TRBJ2-2; 8 nucleotides match TRBD1. J was trimmed by 4 bases and V by 7 bases; bases with no gene match: 12. This CDR3 contains 16 residues. Germline-derived CDR1 and CDR2 are SGHTS and YDEGEE. In nucleotides, the CDR3 is TGTGCCAGCGCTCCGGACAGGGTGTTGGGCACCGGGGAGCTGTTTTTT. Protein sequence: CASAPDRVLGTGELFF.

The gene calls are TRBV9 and TRBJ2-1; D remains ambiguous. The CDR3 loop spans 14 amino acids. The germline V gene encodes CDR1 SGDLS and CDR2 YYNGEE. V shed 0 bases and J shed 6 bases, with 10 bases lying between them. The CDR3 sequence: CASSVEVAGNEQFF. The CDR3 nucleotides are TGTGCCAGCAGCGTAGAGGTAGCTGGCAATGAGCAGTTCTTC.

In nucleotides, the CDR3 is TGCGCCAGCAGCTTGGTGGGGACAGGGCCAGACGAGCAGTACTTC. Protein: CASSLVGTGPDEQYF. This chain joins TRBV5-1 and TRBJ2-7, with TRBD1 identical over 9 bases. This CDR3 is 15 amino acids long. CDR1 and CDR2 (germline): SGHRS, YFSETQ. V was clipped by 0 bases and J by 5 bases; unmatched bases: 6.

The chain combines TRBV11-2 with TRBJ2-2, with 8 bases matching TRBD1. CDR1 is SGHAT, CDR2 FQNNGV, per germline. The CDR3 has 18 residues. Trimming at V came to 8 bases and at J to 3 bases, leaving 17 bases not matched to a gene. Here the CDR3 DNA reads TGTGCCAGCCGACCCCTATATACCGGGACAGGTTACACCGGGGAGCTGTTTTTT. Translated: CASRPLYTGTGYTGELFF.

This sequence joins TRBV19 and TRBJ2-2; 7 nucleotides align to TRBD2. Germline CDR1 LNHDA, CDR2 SQIVND (reference sequence). V gave up 1 base and J gave up 5 bases; unmatched junction bases: 1. The CDR3 covers 14 residues. The CDR3 spells CASSIVGGTGELFF. The DNA of the CDR3 is TGTGCCAGTAGTATAGTCGGGGGGACCGGGGAGCTGTTTTTT.

The CDR3 DNA is TGTGCCAGCAGCAAAGCAGGGGGTGGGATCGAAAAACTGTTTTTT. This translates into CASSKAGGGIEKLFF. The V call is TRBV11-2, the J call TRBJ1-4; TRBD1 aligns across 7 bases. V lost 5 bases and J lost 8; bases outside the gene matches: 11. This CDR3 contains 15 residues. Per germline, CDR1 SGHAT and CDR2 FQNNGV.

This clone appeared a single time. V and J are TRBV2 and TRBJ1-4; 10 bases line up with TRBD1. Germline V gives CDR1 SNHLY, CDR2 FYNNEI. This CDR3 has 15 amino acids. J gave up 5 bases and V 4 bases, and 4 bases lay outside the gene matches. The chain's CDR3 is CASSGRTGGNEKLFF. The CDR3 region has the DNA TGTGCCAGCAGTGGACGGACAGGGGGAAATGAAAAACTGTTTTTT.

The chain has TRBV4-1 and TRBJ2-7, with D maybe TRBD1 (6 bases). The germline gives CDR1 MGHRA, CDR2 YSYEKL. Trimming removed 4 bases from V and 6 bases from J, with 16 bases in between. This CDR3 has 14 residues. The CDR3 DNA sequence: TGCGCCAGCAGCCTCGGCCTTCAGGGGCTCGAGCAGTACTTC. It specifies CASSLGLQGLEQYF.

The chain links TRBV7-9 to TRBJ2-3; 7 bases match TRBD1. Germline-derived CDR1 and CDR2 are SEHNR and FQNEAQ (reference sequence). The CDR3 loop spans 15 amino acids. V lost 6 bases and J lost 0; bases outside the gene matches: 6. CDR3 region: CASSPPTGSTDTQYF. The CDR3 coding sequence is TGTGCCAGCAGTCCACCGACAGGGAGCACAGATACGCAGTATTTT.

This chain uses TRBV5-1 with TRBJ2-1; possible D gene TRBD1, 5 bases. Trimming removed 4 bases from V and 5 bases from J, with 13 bases in between. The CDR3 consists of 14 residues. The germline V gene encodes CDR1 SGHRS and CDR2 YFSETQ. The DNA for the CDR3 is TGCGCCAGCAGCCGTGGGGCCACCCACAATGAGCAGTTCTTC. The encoded protein is CASSRGATHNEQFF.

The V call is TRBV11-2, the J call TRBJ2-5, with 7 bases identical to TRBD1. Germline CDR1 is SGHAT and CDR2 is FQNNGV. Trimming removed 5 bases from V and 2 bases from J; junction bases left unmatched: 8. This CDR3 comprises 15 residues. DNA of the CDR3: TGTGCCAGCAGCCGTACAGGGGCGGTTCAAGAGACCCAGTACTTC. It encodes CASSRTGAVQETQYF.

The chain's CDR3 is CASSQERGVDYGYTF. Here the CDR3 DNA reads TGTGCCAGCAGCCAAGAGCGGGGAGTAGACTATGGCTACACCTTC. The chain is built from TRBV4-2 and TRBJ1-2, with D unresolved. The CDR3 contains 15 residues. The V end was cut by 0 bases, the J end by 3 bases, with 11 bases between. CDR1 LGHNA and CDR2 YNFKEQ come from the germline V gene.

The chain links TRBV7-2 to TRBJ2-2; D is unclear. The CDR3 contains 14 residues. From germline, CDR1 is SGHTA and CDR2 FQGNSA. Between the trimmed V and J ends, which lost 3 bases and 8 bases, there was a span of 13 bases. The CDR3 loop is CASSFQTGLGELFF. CDR3 sequence (DNA): TGTGCCAGCAGCTTCCAGACTGGGTTGGGGGAGCTGTTTTTT. The full variable domain, in which reference TRBV7-2 and TRBJ2-2 provide the parts outside the CDR3, is GAGVSQSPSNKVTEKGKDVELRCDPISGHTALYWYRQSLGQGLEFLIYFQGNSAPDKSGLPSDRFSAERTGGSVSTLTIQRTQQEDSAVYLCASSFQTGLGELFFGEGSRLTVL.

The chain employs TRBV5-6 and TRBJ2-3; D is possibly TRBD1 (6 bases). Trimming stripped 4 bases from V and 4 bases from J, with 19 bases between. The CDR3 runs to 16 residues. The germline CDR1 and CDR2 sequences are SGHDT and YYEEEE. This chain's CDR3 is CASSRSQGMVADTQYF. The CDR3 bases are TGTGCCAGCAGCAGGTCCCAGGGGATGGTCGCAGATACGCAGTATTTT.

The CDR3 here is CASSAGSDEQYF. The CDR3 region has the DNA TGTGCCAGCAGTGCAGGGTCGGACGAGCAGTACTTC. The rearrangement joins TRBV7-9 to TRBJ2-7; the D gene is possibly TRBD1 (5 bases). Trimming stripped 6 bases from V and 5 bases from J, with 11 bases between. The CDR3 is 12 amino acids. In germline, CDR1 is SEHNR, CDR2 FQNEAQ (reference sequence).

The J gene is TRBJ2-2, the V gene TRBV23-1, with 10 bases lining up with TRBD1. TRBV23-1 is given ORF status, its function remaining uncertain. The V segment lost 2 bases and the J segment 5 bases; nucleotides outside the gene matches: 5. The CDR3 totals 16 residues. The DNA for the CDR3 is TGCGCCAGCAGTCAACGCGGGACAGGGGATACCGGGGAGCTGTTTTTT. Translating gives CASSQRGTGDTGELFF.

The chain employs TRBV5-4 and TRBJ2-1; tentative D call: TRBD2 (6 bases). The CDR3 runs to 13 residues. CDR1 is SGHNT and CDR2 is YYREEE in the germline V gene (reference sequence). V lost 4 bases to trimming and J lost 4 bases, with 9 bases between them. CDR3 DNA sequence: TGTGCCAGCAGCCCGGGACTTTACAATGAGCAGTTCTTC. Translation gives CASSPGLYNEQFF.

The chain couples TRBV14 to TRBJ2-4, with 11 positions matching TRBD1. This CDR3 comprises 17 residues. Unmatched junction bases numbered 9, after V lost 0 bases and J lost 8 bases. CDR1 is SGHDN and CDR2 is FVKESK in the germline V gene. The CDR3 nucleotides read TGTGCCAGCAGCCAAGAGTCCCGGACAGGGGGCATCGACATTCAGTACTTC. Protein: CASSQESRTGGIDIQYF.

The V gene is TRBV18, the J gene TRBJ2-3; 8 nucleotides match TRBD1. V was clipped by 2 bases and J by 1 base; unmatched bases: 2. The CDR3 length is 15 residues. Germline V gives CDR1 KGHSH, CDR2 LQKENI. The CDR3 DNA follows: TGTGCCAGCTCACCAGGACAGGGCGGCACAGATACGCAGTATTTT. It translates to CASSPGQGGTDTQYF.